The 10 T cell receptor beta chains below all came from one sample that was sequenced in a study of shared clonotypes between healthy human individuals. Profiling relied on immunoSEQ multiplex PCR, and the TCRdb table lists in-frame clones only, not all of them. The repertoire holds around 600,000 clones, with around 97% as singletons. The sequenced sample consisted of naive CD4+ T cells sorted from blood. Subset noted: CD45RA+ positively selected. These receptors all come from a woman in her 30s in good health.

The CDR3 is CASSFGRPRGETQYF. In DNA, the CDR3 is TGCGCCAGCAGCTTCGGGCGCCCTCGGGGAGAGACCCAGTACTTC. The rearrangement joins TRBV5-1 to TRBJ2-5, with a tentative D call TRBD2 (5 bases). Germline V lookup: CDR1 SGHRS, CDR2 YFSETQ. The CDR3 consists of 15 residues. Trimming stripped 2 bases from V and 4 bases from J, with 15 bases between.

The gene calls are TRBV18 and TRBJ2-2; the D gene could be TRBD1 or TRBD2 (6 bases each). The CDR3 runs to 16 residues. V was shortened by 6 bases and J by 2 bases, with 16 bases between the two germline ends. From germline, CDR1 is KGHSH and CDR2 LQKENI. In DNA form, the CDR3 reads TGTGCCAGCTCGCGGGACACCACTCATAACACCGGGGAGCTGTTTTTT. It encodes CASSRDTTHNTGELFF.

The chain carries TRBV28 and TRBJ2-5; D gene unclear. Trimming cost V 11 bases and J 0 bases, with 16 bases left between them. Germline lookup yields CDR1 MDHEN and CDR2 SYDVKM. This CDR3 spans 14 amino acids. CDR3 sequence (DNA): TGTGCCTCGAAGTTTTCGGAGTACCAAGAGACCCAGTACTTC. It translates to CASKFSEYQETQYF.

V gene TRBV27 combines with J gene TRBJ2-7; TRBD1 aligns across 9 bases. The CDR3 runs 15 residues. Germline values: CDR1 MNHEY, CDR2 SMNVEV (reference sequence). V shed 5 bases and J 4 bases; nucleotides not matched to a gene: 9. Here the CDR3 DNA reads TGTGCCAGCAGTACTAGGACAGGGGTTGGGTACGAGCAGTACTTC. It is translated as CASSTRTGVGYEQYF.

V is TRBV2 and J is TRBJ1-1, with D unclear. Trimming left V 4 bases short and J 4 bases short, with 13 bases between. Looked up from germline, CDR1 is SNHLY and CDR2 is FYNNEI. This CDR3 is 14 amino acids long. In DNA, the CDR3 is TGTGCCAGCAGTGCGTGGCAGGCAGCCACTGAAGCTTTCTTT. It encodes CASSAWQAATEAFF.

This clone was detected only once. CDR3 coding DNA: TGTGCCAGCAGCTTTCTTAGCGGGGGCATCTACAATGAGCAGTTCTTC. The encoded protein is CASSFLSGGIYNEQFF. V is TRBV7-2 and J is TRBJ2-1; 9 nucleotides align to TRBD2. Per the germline V gene, CDR1 is SGHTA and CDR2 is FQGNSA. V was clipped by 3 bases and J by 3 bases; unmatched bases: 6. The CDR3 runs 16 residues.

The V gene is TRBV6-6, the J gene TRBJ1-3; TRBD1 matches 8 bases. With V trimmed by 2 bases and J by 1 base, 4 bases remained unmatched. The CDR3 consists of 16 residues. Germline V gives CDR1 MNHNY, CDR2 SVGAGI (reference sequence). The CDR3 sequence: CASSYGGQGSGNTIYF. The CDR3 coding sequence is TGTGCCAGCAGTTACGGCGGACAGGGTTCTGGAAACACCATATATTTT.

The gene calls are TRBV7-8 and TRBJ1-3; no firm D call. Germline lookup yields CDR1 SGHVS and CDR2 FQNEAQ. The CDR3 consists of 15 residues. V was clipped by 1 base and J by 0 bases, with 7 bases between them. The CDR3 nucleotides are TGTGCCAGCAGCTTAGAGATGGGCTCTGGAAACACCATATATTTT. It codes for CASSLEMGSGNTIYF. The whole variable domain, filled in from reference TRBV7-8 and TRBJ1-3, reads GAGVSQSPRYKVAKRGQDVALRCDPISGHVSLFWYQQALGQGPEFLTYFQNEAQLDKSGLPSDRFFAERPEGSVSTLKIQRTQQEDSAVYLCASSLEMGSGNTIYFGEGSWLTVV.

CDR3 sequence: CASSKWGEGQPQHF. The CDR3 region has the DNA TGTGCCAGCAGTAAGTGGGGGGAGGGTCAGCCCCAGCATTTT. The V and J genes are TRBV6-5 and TRBJ1-5; maybe TRBD1 (5 bases). This CDR3 comprises 14 residues. V lost 5 bases, J lost 6 bases, and 14 bases lay in between. Germline values: CDR1 MNHEY, CDR2 SVGAGI.

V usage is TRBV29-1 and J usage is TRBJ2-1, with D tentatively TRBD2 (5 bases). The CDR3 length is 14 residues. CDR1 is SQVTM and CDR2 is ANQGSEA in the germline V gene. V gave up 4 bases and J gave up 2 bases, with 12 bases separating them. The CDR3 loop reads CSVGRPGTYNEQFF. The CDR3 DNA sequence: TGCAGCGTTGGCCGTCCGGGAACCTACAATGAGCAGTTCTTC.